The clone carrying this TCR beta chain showed up just a few times. Its antigen is unknown. The record originates from a study of T cell responses to AZD1222 COVID-19 vaccine. Points from the study as a whole: Increases in Spike-specific TCR breadth and depth were seen after two AZD1222 doses. Sampled repertoires all dated from after the peak T cell response.

The data were produced by immunoSEQ multiplex PCR, yet TCRdb's version contains in-frame clones alone and is incomplete. The table lists some 150,000 clones, approximately 90% of them singletons, with over 1.5% in the top ten. V was shortened by 5 bases and J by 5 bases, with 16 bases between the two germline ends. Germline-derived CDR1 and CDR2 are MDHEN and SYDVKM. The CDR3 loop spans 16 amino acids. V gene TRBV28 combines with J gene TRBJ1-6; D remains unclear. This clonotype originated in an adult in good health. Sample: peripheral blood, taken on day 0 of AZD1222 vaccination. This chain's CDR3 is CASSLLRVFHNSPLHF. The CDR3 DNA reads as TGTGCCAGCAGTCTCCTTAGGGTTTTCCATAATTCACCCCTCCACTTT. The whole variable domain, remainder taken from reference TRBV28 and TRBJ1-6, is DVKVTQSSRYLVKRTGEKVFLECVQDMDHENMFWYRQDPGLGLRLIYFSYDVKMKEKGDIPEGYSVSREKKERFSLILESASTNQTSMYLCASSLLRVFHNSPLHFGNGTRLTVT.